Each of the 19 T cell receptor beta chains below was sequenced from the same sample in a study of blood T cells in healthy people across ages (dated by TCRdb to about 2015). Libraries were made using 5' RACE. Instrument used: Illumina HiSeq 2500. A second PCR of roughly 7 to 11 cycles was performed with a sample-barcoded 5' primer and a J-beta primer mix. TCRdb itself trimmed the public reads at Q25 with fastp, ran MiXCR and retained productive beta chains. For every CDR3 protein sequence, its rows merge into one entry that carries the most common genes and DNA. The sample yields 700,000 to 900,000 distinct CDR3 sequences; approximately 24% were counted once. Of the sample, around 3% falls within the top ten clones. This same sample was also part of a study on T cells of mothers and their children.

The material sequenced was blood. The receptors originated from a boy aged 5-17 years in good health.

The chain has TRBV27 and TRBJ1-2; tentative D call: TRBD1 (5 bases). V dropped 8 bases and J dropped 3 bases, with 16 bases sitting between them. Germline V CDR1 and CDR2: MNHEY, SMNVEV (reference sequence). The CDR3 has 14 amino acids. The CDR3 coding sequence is TGTGCCAGCTACCCATCCGGAGGGGACTATGGCTACACCTTC. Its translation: CASYPSGGDYGYTF.

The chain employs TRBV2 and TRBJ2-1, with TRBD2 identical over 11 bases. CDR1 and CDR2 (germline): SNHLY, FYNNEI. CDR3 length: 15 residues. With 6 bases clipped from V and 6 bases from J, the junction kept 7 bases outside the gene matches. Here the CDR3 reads CASRAGTSGINEQFF. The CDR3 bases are TGTGCCAGCAGAGCCGGGACTAGCGGAATCAATGAGCAGTTCTTC.

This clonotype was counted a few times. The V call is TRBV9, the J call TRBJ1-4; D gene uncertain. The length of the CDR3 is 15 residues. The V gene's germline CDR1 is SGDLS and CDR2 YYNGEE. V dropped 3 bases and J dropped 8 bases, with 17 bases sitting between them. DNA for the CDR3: TGTGCCAGCAGCGGCCCGGGCCCGGGCAGCGAAAAACTGTTTTTT. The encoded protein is CASSGPGPGSEKLFF. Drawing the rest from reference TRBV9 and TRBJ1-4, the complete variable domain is DSGVTQTPKHLITATGQRVTLRCSPRSGDLSVYWYQQSLDQGLQFLIQYYNGEERAKGNILERFSAQQFPDLHSELNLSSLELGDSALYFCASSGPGPGSEKLFFGSGTQLSVL.

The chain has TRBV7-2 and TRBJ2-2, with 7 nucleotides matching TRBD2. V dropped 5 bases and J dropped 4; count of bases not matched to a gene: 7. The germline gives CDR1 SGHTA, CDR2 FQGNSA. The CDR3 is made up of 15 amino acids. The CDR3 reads CASSQGGRGTGELFF. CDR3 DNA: TGTGCCAGCAGCCAGGGAGGGCGGGGCACCGGGGAGCTGTTTTTT.

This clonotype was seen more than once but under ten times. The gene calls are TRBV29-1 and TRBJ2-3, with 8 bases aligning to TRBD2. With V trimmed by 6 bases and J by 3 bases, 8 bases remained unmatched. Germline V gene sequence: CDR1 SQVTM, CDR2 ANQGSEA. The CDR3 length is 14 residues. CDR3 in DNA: TGCAGCGTGAAACTAGCGGCAAGGACAGATACGCAGTATTTT. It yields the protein CSVKLAARTDTQYF.

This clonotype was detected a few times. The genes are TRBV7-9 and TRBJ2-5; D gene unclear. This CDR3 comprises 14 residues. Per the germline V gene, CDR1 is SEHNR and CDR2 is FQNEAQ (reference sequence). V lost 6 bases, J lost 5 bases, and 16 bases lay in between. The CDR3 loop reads CASSKMVMSETQYF. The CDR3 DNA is TGTGCCAGCAGTAAAATGGTCATGTCGGAGACCCAGTACTTC.

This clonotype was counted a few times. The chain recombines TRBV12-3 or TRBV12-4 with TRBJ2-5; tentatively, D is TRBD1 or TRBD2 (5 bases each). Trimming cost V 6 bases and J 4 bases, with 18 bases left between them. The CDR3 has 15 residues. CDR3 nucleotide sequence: TGTGCCAGCAGCCCAACCGGGACCCTGGGAGAGACCCAGTACTTC. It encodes CASSPTGTLGETQYF.

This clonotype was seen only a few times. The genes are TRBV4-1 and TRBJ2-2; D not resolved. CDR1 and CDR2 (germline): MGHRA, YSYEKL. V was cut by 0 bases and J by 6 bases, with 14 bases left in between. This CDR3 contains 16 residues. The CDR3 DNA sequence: TGCGCCAGCAGCCAAGATCACGATAGCTACGCCGGGGAGCTGTTTTTT. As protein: CASSQDHDSYAGELFF.

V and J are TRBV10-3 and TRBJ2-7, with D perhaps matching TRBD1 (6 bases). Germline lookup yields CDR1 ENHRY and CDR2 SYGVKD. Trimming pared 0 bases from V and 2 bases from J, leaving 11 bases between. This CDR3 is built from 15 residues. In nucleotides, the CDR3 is TGTGCCATCAGTGAGTCGAACAGGGTGGCCTACGAGCAGTACTTC. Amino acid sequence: CAISESNRVAYEQYF.

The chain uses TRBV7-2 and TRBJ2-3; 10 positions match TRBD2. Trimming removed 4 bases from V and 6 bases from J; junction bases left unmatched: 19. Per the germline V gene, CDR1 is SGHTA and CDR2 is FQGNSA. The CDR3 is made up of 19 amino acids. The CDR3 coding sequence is TGTGCCAGCAGCTCAAGCCGACTAGCGGGTCAACACCTTCTGGATACGCAGTATTTT. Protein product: CASSSSRLAGQHLLDTQYF.

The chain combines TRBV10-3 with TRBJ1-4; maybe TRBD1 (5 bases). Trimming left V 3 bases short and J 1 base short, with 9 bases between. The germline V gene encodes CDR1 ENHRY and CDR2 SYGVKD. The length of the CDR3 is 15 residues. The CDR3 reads CAISELRGTNEKLFF. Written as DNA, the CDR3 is TGTGCCATCAGTGAACTTAGGGGAACTAATGAAAAACTGTTTTTT.

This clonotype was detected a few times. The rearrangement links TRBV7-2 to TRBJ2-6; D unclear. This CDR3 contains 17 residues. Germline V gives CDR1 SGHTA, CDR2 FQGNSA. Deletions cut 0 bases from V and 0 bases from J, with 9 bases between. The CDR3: CASSLARHYSGANVLTF. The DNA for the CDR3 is TGTGCCAGCAGCTTAGCGCGGCACTACTCTGGGGCCAACGTCCTGACTTTC. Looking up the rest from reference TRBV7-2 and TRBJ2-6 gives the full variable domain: GAGVSQSPSNKVTEKGKDVELRCDPISGHTALYWYRQSLGQGLEFLIYFQGNSAPDKSGLPSDRFSAERTGGSVSTLTIQRTQQEDSAVYLCASSLARHYSGANVLTFGAGSRLTVL.

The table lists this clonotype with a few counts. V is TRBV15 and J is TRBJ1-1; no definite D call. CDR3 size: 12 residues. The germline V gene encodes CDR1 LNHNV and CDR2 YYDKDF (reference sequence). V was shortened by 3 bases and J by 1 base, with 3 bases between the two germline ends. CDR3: CATSRANTEAFF. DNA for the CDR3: TGTGCCACCAGCAGGGCGAACACTGAAGCTTTCTTT.

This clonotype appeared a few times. CDR3: CASSLDVGGTQYF. The CDR3 DNA reads TGCGCCAGCAGCTTGGATGTTGGAGGGACCCAGTACTTC. V and J are TRBV5-1 and TRBJ2-5, with a weak D call TRBD2 (5 bases). This CDR3 comprises 13 residues. The germline V and J ends were trimmed by 0 bases and 7 bases, with 10 bases remaining between them. Germline CDR1 reads SGHRS; CDR2 reads YFSETQ.

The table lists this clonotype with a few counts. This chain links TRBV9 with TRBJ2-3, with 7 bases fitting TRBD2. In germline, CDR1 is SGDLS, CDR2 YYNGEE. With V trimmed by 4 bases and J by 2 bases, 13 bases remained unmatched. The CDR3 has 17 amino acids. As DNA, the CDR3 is TGTGCCAGCAGCAGACTCGGAGCGGGGCCCTCCACAGATACGCAGTATTTT. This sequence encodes CASSRLGAGPSTDTQYF.

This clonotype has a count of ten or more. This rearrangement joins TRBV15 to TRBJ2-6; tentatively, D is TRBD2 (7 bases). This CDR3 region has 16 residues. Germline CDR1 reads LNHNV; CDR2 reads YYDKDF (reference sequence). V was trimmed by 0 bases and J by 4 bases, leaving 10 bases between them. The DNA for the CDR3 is TGTGCCACCAGCAGAGAGCGGGGGCTCGGGGCCAACGTCCTGACTTTC. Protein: CATSRERGLGANVLTF.

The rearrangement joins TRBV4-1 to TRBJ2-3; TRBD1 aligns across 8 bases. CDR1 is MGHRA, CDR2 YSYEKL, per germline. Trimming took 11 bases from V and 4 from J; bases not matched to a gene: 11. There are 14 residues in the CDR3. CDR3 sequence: CASQWQGAADTQYF. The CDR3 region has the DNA TGCGCCTCCCAATGGCAGGGGGCGGCAGATACGCAGTATTTT.

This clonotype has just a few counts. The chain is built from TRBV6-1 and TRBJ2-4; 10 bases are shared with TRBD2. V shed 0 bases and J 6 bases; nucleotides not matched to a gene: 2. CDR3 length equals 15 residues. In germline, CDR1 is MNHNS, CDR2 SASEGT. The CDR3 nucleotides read TGTGCCAGCAGTGAAGCCTCTAGCGGGGGAAACATTCAGTACTTC. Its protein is CASSEASSGGNIQYF.

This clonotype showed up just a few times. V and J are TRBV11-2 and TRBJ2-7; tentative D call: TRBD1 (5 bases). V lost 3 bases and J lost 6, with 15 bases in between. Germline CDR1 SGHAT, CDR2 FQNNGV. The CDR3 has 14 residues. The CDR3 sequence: CASSLSQGLSEQYF. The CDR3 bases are TGTGCCAGCAGCTTGAGTCAGGGTCTCTCCGAGCAGTACTTC.